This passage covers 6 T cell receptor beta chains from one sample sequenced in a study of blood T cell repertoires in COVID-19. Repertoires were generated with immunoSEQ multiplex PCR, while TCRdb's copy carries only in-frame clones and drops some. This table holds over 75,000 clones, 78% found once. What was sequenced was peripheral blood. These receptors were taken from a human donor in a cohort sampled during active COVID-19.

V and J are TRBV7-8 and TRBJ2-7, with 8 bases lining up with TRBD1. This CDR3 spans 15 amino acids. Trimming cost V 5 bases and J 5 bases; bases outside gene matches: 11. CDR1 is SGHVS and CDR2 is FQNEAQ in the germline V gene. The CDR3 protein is CASSKTGAPLHEQYF. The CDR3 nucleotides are TGTGCCAGCAGCAAGACAGGGGCCCCCCTCCACGAGCAGTACTTC.

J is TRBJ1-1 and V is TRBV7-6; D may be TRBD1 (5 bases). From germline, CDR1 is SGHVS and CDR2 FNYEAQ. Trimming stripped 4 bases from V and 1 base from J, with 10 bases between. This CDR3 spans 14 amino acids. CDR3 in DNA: TGTGCCAGCAGCTCTCAGGGTGAGAACACTGAAGCTTTCTTT. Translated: CASSSQGENTEAFF.

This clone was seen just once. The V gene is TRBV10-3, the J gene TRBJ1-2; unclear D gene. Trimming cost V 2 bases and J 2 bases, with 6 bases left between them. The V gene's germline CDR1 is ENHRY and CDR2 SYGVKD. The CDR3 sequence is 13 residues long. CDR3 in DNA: TGTGCCATCAGTGAGGAGGCGAACTATGGCTACACCTTC. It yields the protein CAISEEANYGYTF.

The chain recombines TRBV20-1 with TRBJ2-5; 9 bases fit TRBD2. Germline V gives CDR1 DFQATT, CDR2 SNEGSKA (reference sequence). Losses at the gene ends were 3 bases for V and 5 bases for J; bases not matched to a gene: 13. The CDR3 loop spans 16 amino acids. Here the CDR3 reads CSASSGAGGPSETQYF. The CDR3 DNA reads TGCAGTGCTAGTTCGGGGGCGGGAGGGCCCTCGGAGACCCAGTACTTC.

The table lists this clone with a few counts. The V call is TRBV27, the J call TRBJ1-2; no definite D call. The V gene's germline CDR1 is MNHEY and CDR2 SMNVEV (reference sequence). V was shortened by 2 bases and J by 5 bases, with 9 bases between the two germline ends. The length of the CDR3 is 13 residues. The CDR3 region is CASSLGQSYGYTF. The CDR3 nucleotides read TGTGCCAGCAGTTTAGGGCAGTCTTATGGCTACACCTTC.

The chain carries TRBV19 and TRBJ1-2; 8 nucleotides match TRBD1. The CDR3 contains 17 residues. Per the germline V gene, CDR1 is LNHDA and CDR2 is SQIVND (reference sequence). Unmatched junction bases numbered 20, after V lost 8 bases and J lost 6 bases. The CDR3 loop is CASLFSSRTGRKDGYTF. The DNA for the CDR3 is TGTGCCAGTCTCTTCTCATCGCGGACAGGGAGGAAAGATGGCTACACCTTC.